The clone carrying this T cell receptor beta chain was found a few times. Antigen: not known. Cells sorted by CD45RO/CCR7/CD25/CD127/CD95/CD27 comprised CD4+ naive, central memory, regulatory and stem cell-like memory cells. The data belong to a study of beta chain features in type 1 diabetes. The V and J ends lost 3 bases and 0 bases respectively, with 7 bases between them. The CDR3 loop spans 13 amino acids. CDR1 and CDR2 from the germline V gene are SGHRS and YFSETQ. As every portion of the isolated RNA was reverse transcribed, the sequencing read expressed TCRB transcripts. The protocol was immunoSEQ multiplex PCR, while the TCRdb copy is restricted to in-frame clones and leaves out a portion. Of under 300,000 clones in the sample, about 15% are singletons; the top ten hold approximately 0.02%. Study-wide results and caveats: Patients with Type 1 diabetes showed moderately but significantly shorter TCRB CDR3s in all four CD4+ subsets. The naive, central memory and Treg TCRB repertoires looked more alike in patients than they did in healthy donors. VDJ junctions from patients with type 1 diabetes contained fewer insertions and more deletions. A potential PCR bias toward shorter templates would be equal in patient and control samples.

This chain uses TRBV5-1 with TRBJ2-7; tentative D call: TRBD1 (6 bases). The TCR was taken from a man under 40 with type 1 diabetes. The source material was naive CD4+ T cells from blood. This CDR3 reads CASSSDSSYEQYF. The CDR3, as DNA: TGCGCCAGCAGCTCGGACAGCTCCTACGAGCAGTACTTC. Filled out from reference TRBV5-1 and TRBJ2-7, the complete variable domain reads KAGVTQTPRYLIKTRGQQVTLSCSPISGHRSVSWYQQTPGQGLQFLFEYFSETQRNKGNFPGRFSGRQFSNSRSEMNVSTLELGDSALYLCASSSDSSYEQYFGPGTRLTVT.